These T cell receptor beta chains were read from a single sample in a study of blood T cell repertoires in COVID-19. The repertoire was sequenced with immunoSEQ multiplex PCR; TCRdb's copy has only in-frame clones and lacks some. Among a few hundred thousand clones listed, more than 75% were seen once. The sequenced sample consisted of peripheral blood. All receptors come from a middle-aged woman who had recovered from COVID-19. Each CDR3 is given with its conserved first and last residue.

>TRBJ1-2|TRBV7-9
CASSMGRGYTF
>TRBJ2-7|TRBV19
CASSIWASGHYEQYF
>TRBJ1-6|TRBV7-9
CASSPEGTNSPLHF
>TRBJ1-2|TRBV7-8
CASSRTGGYGYTF
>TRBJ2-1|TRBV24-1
CATSDFGLAGPKDEQFF
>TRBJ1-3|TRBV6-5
CASSYSSQAAGNTIYF
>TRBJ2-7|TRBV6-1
CASSRGGQGYEQYF
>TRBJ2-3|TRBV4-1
CASSQEGRSPGADTQYF
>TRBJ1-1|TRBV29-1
CSVDTGGTEAFF
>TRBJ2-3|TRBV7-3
CASSGGGGGDTQYF
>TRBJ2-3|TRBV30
CAWSRRAADTQYF
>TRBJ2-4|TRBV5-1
CASSSGLAGGPQNIQYF
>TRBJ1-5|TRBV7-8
CASTPGPGGGQPQHF
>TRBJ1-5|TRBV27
CASRPLTEPNQPQHF
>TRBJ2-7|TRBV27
CASSQLAGGPDEQYF
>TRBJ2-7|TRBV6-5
CASSRSSYEQYF
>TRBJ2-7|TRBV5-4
CASSLADRSYEQYF
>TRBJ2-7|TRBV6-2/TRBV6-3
CASSYATYEQYF
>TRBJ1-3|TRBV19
CASSPTLGVSGNTIYF
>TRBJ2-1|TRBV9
CASSVPTGLAGGSSQFF
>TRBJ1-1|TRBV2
CARGQYEAFF
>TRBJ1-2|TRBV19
CASSASDRGGYGYTF
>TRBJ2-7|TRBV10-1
CASSESVPPGEQYF
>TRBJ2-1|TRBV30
CAWSVRVENEQFF
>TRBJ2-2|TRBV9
CATNPTGGSGELFF
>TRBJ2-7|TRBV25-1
CASSEYGTSGRSPYEQYF
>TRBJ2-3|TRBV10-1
CASSVPGVGGDTQYF